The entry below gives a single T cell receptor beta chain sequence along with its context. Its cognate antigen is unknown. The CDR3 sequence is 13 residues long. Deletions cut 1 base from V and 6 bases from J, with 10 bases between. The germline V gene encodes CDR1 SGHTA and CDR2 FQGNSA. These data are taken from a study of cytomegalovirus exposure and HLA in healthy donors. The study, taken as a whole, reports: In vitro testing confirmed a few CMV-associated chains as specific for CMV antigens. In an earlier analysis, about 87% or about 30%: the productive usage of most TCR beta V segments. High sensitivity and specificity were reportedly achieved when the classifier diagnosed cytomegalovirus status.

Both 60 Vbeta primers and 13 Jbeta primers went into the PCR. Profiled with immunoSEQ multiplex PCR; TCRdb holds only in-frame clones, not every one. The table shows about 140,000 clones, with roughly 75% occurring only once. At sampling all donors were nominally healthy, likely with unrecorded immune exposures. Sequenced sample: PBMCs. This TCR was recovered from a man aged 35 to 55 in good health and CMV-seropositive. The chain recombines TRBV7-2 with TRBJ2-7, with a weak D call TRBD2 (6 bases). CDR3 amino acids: CASSLGRGREQYF. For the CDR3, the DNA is TGTGCCAGCAGCTTAGGGCGGGGCCGCGAGCAGTACTTC.